These 22 T cell receptor beta chains were all obtained from the same sample, sequenced in a study of T cells of healthy individuals. In TCRdb, the 5' RACE reads were re-called with MiXCR into one record per CDR3 protein. The sample has about 96,000 distinct CDR3 sequences, under 20% seen once. These receptors all stem from a human donor in good health.

This clonotype was observed at least ten times. The chain joins TRBV5-1 to TRBJ2-1; D possibly corresponds to TRBD2 (6 bases). CDR1 and CDR2 (germline): SGHRS, YFSETQ. This CDR3 comprises 17 residues. The V end lost 0 bases, the J end lost 3 bases, and 16 bases lay between the germline ends. The CDR3 sequence: CASSLAQAGTLYNEQFF. DNA of the CDR3: TGCGCCAGCAGCTTGGCCCAGGCGGGGACTCTCTACAATGAGCAGTTCTTC.

The gene calls are TRBV28 and TRBJ1-4; a possible D gene is TRBD1 (5 bases). The CDR3 is 12 amino acids. Germline V gene sequence: CDR1 MDHEN, CDR2 SYDVKM. With 2 bases removed from V and 12 bases from J, the gap between germline ends came to 10 bases. The chain's CDR3 is CASSLGAGQLFF. For the CDR3, the DNA is TGTGCCAGCAGTTTAGGGGCGGGGCAACTGTTTTTT.

The chain recombines TRBV5-4 with TRBJ2-7; weak D call: TRBD2 (5 bases). V was pared by 3 bases and J by 5 bases, with 15 bases between. CDR3 length: 14 amino acids. CDR1 and CDR2 from the germline V gene are SGHNT and YYREEE (reference sequence). The DNA of the CDR3 is TGTGCCAGCAGCTCGCCTGGGGAGCGACACGAGCAGTACTTC. Translated, it gives CASSSPGERHEQYF.

The V and J genes are TRBV29-1 and TRBJ2-1, with TRBD2 identical over 9 bases. The J segment lost 3 bases and the V segment lost 3 bases, leaving 6 bases of the junction unmatched. Germline CDR1 and CDR2: SQVTM and ANQGSEA. The length of the CDR3 is 15 residues. Here the CDR3 DNA reads TGCAGCGTTGACGGCGGGAGGGGAGGCTACAATGAGCAGTTCTTC. It translates to CSVDGGRGGYNEQFF.

The chain links TRBV2 to TRBJ2-2, with 9 bases aligning to TRBD1. Losses at the gene ends were 8 bases for V and 4 bases for J; bases not matched to a gene: 5. Per germline, CDR1 SNHLY and CDR2 FYNNEI. The CDR3 loop spans 14 amino acids. CDR3 sequence: CASGGQGSTGELFF. The CDR3 DNA is TGTGCCAGCGGGGGACAGGGTAGCACCGGGGAGCTGTTTTTT.

In its sample, this clonotype was seen many times. The chain couples TRBV6-2 or TRBV6-3 to TRBJ1-1; D gene unclear. The CDR3 has 12 amino acids. The V gene lost 4 bases and the J gene lost 2 bases, with 5 bases spanning the gap. CDR1 is MNHEY and CDR2 is SVGEGT in the germline V gene. CDR3 bases: TGTGCCAGCAGTTGGGGAAACACTGAAGCTTTCTTT. This codes for CASSWGNTEAFF.

The sample holds many counts of this clonotype. This chain connects TRBV4-3 to TRBJ2-3; 7 bases match TRBD1. V trimming: 0 bases; J trimming: 2 bases; junction bases outside the gene matches: 8. The CDR3 is made up of 17 amino acids. Per germline, CDR1 LGHNA and CDR2 YSLEER. Here the CDR3 reads CASSQEARGHNTDTQYF. CDR3 DNA sequence: TGCGCCAGCAGCCAAGAAGCGAGGGGGCATAACACAGATACGCAGTATTTT.

This clonotype was seen more than once but under ten times. V and J are TRBV19 and TRBJ2-1, with D perhaps matching TRBD1 (5 bases). Germline V gene sequence: CDR1 LNHDA, CDR2 SQIVND (reference sequence). The length of the CDR3 is 15 residues. The V gene lost 3 bases and the J gene lost 5 bases, with 14 bases spanning the gap. CDR3 sequence reads: CASSMDDRTDNEQFF. The DNA for the CDR3 is TGTGCCAGTAGTATGGACGACAGAACGGACAATGAGCAGTTCTTC.

This clonotype has a handful of counts. The chain links TRBV5-1 to TRBJ2-5; D is ambiguous. The V and J ends lost 3 bases and 1 base respectively, with 10 bases between them. Germline V gives CDR1 SGHRS, CDR2 YFSETQ. CDR3 length equals 14 residues. The CDR3 region is CASSYGRLQETQYF. DNA for the CDR3: TGCGCCAGCAGCTACGGACGGCTCCAAGAGACCCAGTACTTC.

This clonotype was seen only a few times. V usage is TRBV20-1 and J usage is TRBJ2-3, with 7 positions matching TRBD2. The CDR3 loop spans 16 amino acids. Germline assignment: CDR1 DFQATT and CDR2 SNEGSKA (reference sequence). The junction had 18 bases not matched to a gene; V was cut back by 6 bases and J by 6 bases. In nucleotides, the CDR3 is TGCAGTGCCCTGCCTAGTGGCCTCCCCGGGGGGGATACGCAGTATTTT. This codes for CSALPSGLPGGDTQYF.

The rearrangement links TRBV11-2 to TRBJ2-2; 11 bases fit TRBD1. In germline, CDR1 is SGHAT, CDR2 FQNNGV. The V gene end was trimmed by 4 bases and the J gene end by 5 bases; junction bases not matched to a gene: 3. The CDR3 is 15 residues long. The CDR3 is CASSSDRGRTGELFF. The CDR3 DNA is TGTGCCAGCAGCTCGGACAGGGGGCGAACCGGGGAGCTGTTTTTT.

This clonotype was seen at least ten times. This chain uses TRBV4-2 with TRBJ1-2, with 7 positions matching TRBD1. The junction had 9 bases not matched to a gene; V was cut back by 1 base and J by 4 bases. The CDR3 loop spans 16 amino acids. Per the germline V gene, CDR1 is LGHNA and CDR2 is YNFKEQ. The CDR3 loop is CASSQVGEGQSYGYTF. The DNA for the CDR3 is TGTGCCAGCAGCCAAGTTGGCGAGGGACAGAGCTATGGCTACACCTTC.

There are a few counts of this clonotype. The genes are TRBV3-1 and TRBJ1-2; possible D gene TRBD1, 5 bases. Germline V gene data show CDR1 as LGHDT and CDR2 as YNNKEL (reference sequence). CDR3 length: 13 amino acids. Between the trimmed V and J ends, which lost 6 bases and 5 bases, there was a span of 13 bases. This CDR3 reads CASSPGGHYGYTF. The CDR3 region has the DNA TGTGCCAGCAGTCCGGGAGGACATTATGGCTACACCTTC.

The rearrangement uses TRBV7-9 and TRBJ2-1, with a possible D match to TRBD2 (6 bases). Trimming cost V 8 bases and J 4 bases, with 15 bases left between them. CDR3 size: 14 residues. Germline V gives CDR1 SEHNR, CDR2 FQNEAQ (reference sequence). This CDR3 is CASGSSGRYNEQFF. CDR3 DNA sequence: TGTGCCAGCGGTTCCAGCGGGCGATACAATGAGCAGTTCTTC.

This clonotype was recorded a few times. The gene calls are TRBV28 and TRBJ1-4; D not resolved. The CDR3 loop spans 15 amino acids. The germline V gene encodes CDR1 MDHEN and CDR2 SYDVKM. Trimming stripped 9 bases from V and 8 bases from J, with 22 bases between. The DNA of the CDR3 is TGTGCCAGTGCCGGGCCGGGGAGTAAGGACGAAAAACTGTTTTTT. It yields the protein CASAGPGSKDEKLFF.

This clonotype was seen only once. The chain has TRBV7-9 and TRBJ2-7, with 11 bases that match TRBD1. The CDR3 is 15 residues long. V was pared by 2 bases and J by 7 bases, with 7 bases of the junction left unmatched. Germline V gene sequence: CDR1 SEHNR, CDR2 FQNEAQ (reference sequence). CDR3 in amino acids: CASSLRTGGRWEQYF. DNA of the CDR3: TGTGCCAGCAGCTTAAGGACAGGGGGCCGTTGGGAGCAGTACTTC.

This clonotype was detected a few times. This chain uses TRBV11-3 with TRBJ2-1; 14 bases are shared with TRBD2. Germline trimming cut 5 bases from V and 7 bases from J; bases unmatched to any gene: 4. The CDR3 consists of 15 residues. Germline V gene lookup returns CDR1 SGHNT and CDR2 YENEEA. CDR3 in DNA: TGTGCCAGCAGCCCGGGACTAGCGGGGGAGAATGAGCAGTTCTTC. As protein: CASSPGLAGENEQFF.

This clonotype occurred a few times. This chain links TRBV20-1 with TRBJ2-3, with 9 bases aligning to TRBD1. This CDR3 is built from 13 residues. Germline V gene lookup returns CDR1 DFQATT and CDR2 SNEGSKA (reference sequence). After removal of 5 bases from V and 5 bases from J, the junction contained 5 bases not matched to a gene. In nucleotides, the CDR3 is TGCAGTGCTGGAGGACAGGGGCTAGATACGCAGTATTTT. Translated: CSAGGQGLDTQYF.

This clonotype was found many times. The rearrangement uses TRBV20-1 and TRBJ1-5, with D unclear. Germline lookup yields CDR1 DFQATT and CDR2 SNEGSKA (reference sequence). With 7 bases removed from V and 6 bases from J, the gap between germline ends came to 10 bases. This CDR3 is built from 11 residues. The CDR3: CSGGWGQPQHF. In DNA, the CDR3 is TGCAGTGGGGGATGGGGTCAGCCCCAGCATTTT.

In its sample, this clonotype was seen many times. The rearrangement uses TRBV28 and TRBJ2-5, with a weak D call TRBD2 (6 bases). In germline, CDR1 is MDHEN, CDR2 SYDVKM. The V end was cut by 6 bases, the J end by 5 bases, with 16 bases between. This CDR3 is 14 amino acids long. CDR3 in amino acids: CASSPNGLIETQYF. The DNA of the CDR3 is TGTGCCAGCAGCCCCAACGGACTAATTGAGACCCAGTACTTC.

The chain links TRBV28 to TRBJ2-1, with D perhaps matching TRBD1 (6 bases). Germline CDR1 and CDR2: MDHEN and SYDVKM. With 8 bases removed from V and 12 bases from J, the gap between germline ends came to 23 bases. The CDR3 contains 14 residues. The CDR3 here is CASWSPPGANGQFF. Here the CDR3 DNA reads TGTGCCAGCTGGAGTCCGCCAGGGGCTAACGGGCAGTTCTTC.

The chain is built from TRBV12-3 or TRBV12-4 and TRBJ2-3, with D possibly TRBD2 on 6 matching bases. This CDR3 has 14 residues. V lost 8 bases, J lost 6 bases, and 18 bases lay in between. The CDR3 DNA reads TGTGCCAGCCAAGGAGGAGGGGCTCAGGATACGCAGTATTTT. Its translation is CASQGGGAQDTQYF.